These 24 T cell receptor beta chains were all obtained from the same sample, sequenced in a study of blood T cell repertoires in COVID-19. TCRdb's table, derived via immunoSEQ multiplex PCR, lists solely in-frame clones and lacks some. This sample has more than 95,000 clones, with roughly 89% found just once. The specimen sequenced was peripheral blood. The receptors were sampled from a human donor in a cohort sampled during active COVID-19.

This clone has only one observation. This rearrangement joins TRBV25-1 to TRBJ2-1, with D perhaps matching TRBD1 (5 bases). The germline V and J ends were trimmed by 3 bases and 6 bases, with 15 bases remaining between them. The CDR3 has 15 residues. Germline-derived CDR1 and CDR2 are MGHDK and SYGVNS. The CDR3 sequence: CASSDPVTATNEQFF. The CDR3 coding sequence is TGTGCCAGCAGTGACCCCGTGACAGCAACCAATGAGCAGTTCTTC.

The V gene is TRBV4-3, the J gene TRBJ2-2; 11 nucleotides align to TRBD2. V lost 0 bases to trimming and J lost 6 bases; unmatched junction nucleotides: 3. Germline V gene lookup returns CDR1 LGHNA and CDR2 YSLEER. The CDR3 is 16 amino acids. CDR3 sequence: CASSQEFSGGAGELFF. In DNA, the CDR3 is TGCGCCAGCAGCCAAGAATTTAGCGGGGGGGCCGGGGAGCTGTTTTTT.

The rearrangement joins TRBV7-3 to TRBJ2-7; tentatively, D is TRBD2 (6 bases). Looked up from germline, CDR1 is SGHTA and CDR2 is FQGTGA. This CDR3 contains 13 residues. V shed 2 bases and J shed 7 bases, with 12 bases lying between them. The CDR3 here is CASSLLDGREQYF. The CDR3 DNA reads TGTGCCAGCAGCTTATTGGATGGGAGGGAGCAGTACTTC. Filled out from reference TRBV7-3 and TRBJ2-7, the complete variable domain reads GAGVSQTPSNKVTEKGKYVELRCDPISGHTALYWYRQSLGQGPEFLIYFQGTGAADDSGLPNDRFFAVRPEGSVSTLKIQRTERGDSAVYLCASSLLDGREQYFGPGTRLTVT.

This chain uses TRBV9 with TRBJ2-7; D gene unclear. The CDR3 is 14 amino acids. V was shortened by 1 base and J by 2 bases, with 10 bases between the two germline ends. In germline, CDR1 is SGDLS, CDR2 YYNGEE. CDR3: CASSVSLVAYEQYF. DNA of the CDR3: TGTGCCAGCAGCGTATCTCTAGTAGCCTACGAGCAGTACTTC.

The chain employs TRBV28 and TRBJ1-2, with D perhaps matching TRBD1 (5 bases). Germline CDR1 MDHEN, CDR2 SYDVKM. Trimming took off 0 bases at V and 8 bases at J, with 16 bases between the two ends. This CDR3 has 15 amino acids. The CDR3 protein is CASSLWLGGIGGYTF. The CDR3 bases are TGTGCCAGCAGTTTATGGTTGGGGGGGATCGGCGGCTACACCTTC.

The chain carries TRBV15 and TRBJ2-3; 7 bases are a match to TRBD2. The germline V gene has CDR1 LNHNV and CDR2 YYDKDF (reference sequence). V shed 5 bases, J shed 8 bases, and the junction held 10 bases outside the gene matches. The CDR3 extends over 14 amino acids. The CDR3: CATSGGGTGRTQYF. The CDR3 nucleotides read TGTGCCACCAGCGGGGGAGGGACTGGGCGTACGCAGTATTTT.

The chain recombines TRBV14 with TRBJ1-2; no firm D call. V was cut by 6 bases and J by 5 bases, with 16 bases left in between. The CDR3 extends over 14 amino acids. The germline gives CDR1 SGHDN, CDR2 FVKESK. The CDR3 loop is CASSFGEVRYGYTF. The CDR3 nucleotides read TGTGCCAGCAGTTTCGGGGAAGTCAGATATGGCTACACCTTC.

The chain employs TRBV7-2 and TRBJ1-6, with D tentatively TRBD1 (6 bases). This CDR3 has 17 amino acids. Germline loops: CDR1 SGHTA, CDR2 FQGNSA. Between the trimmed V and J ends, which lost 3 bases and 10 bases, there was a span of 22 bases. CDR3 in DNA: TGTGCCAGCAGCTTGGGGCAAACAGGGAAAGTTCGGTCACCCCTCCACTTT. This encodes CASSLGQTGKVRSPLHF.

CDR3: CASSSFAGGSTDTQYF. The DNA of the CDR3 is TGTGCCAGCAGTTCCTTCGCGGGGGGAAGCACAGATACGCAGTATTTT. V gene TRBV6-6 combines with J gene TRBJ2-3, with 8 bases aligning to TRBD2. The trim removed 4 bases at V and 0 bases at J, leaving 6 bases unmatched. Germline-derived CDR1 and CDR2 are MNHNY and SVGAGI (reference sequence). This CDR3 contains 16 residues.

The chain recombines TRBV5-6 with TRBJ2-2; 8 bases match TRBD2. This CDR3 has 19 amino acids. V was pared by 1 base and J by 4 bases, with 15 bases of the junction left unmatched. Germline loops: CDR1 SGHDT, CDR2 YYEEEE. CDR3 sequence: CASSLPHGGGPGPTGELFF. In DNA form, the CDR3 reads TGTGCCAGCAGCTTGCCCCATGGCGGGGGGCCCGGCCCCACCGGGGAGCTGTTTTTT. Full variable domain (rest looked up from reference TRBV5-6 and TRBJ2-2): DAGVTQSPTHLIKTRGQQVTLRCSPKSGHDTVSWYQQALGQGPQFIFQYYEEEERQRGNFPDRFSGHQFPNYSSELNVNALLLGDSALYLCASSLPHGGGPGPTGELFFGEGSRLTVL.

The rearrangement uses TRBV27 and TRBJ1-2; D is undetermined. CDR1 is MNHEY, CDR2 SMNVEV, per germline (reference sequence). The CDR3 totals 13 residues. Between the trimmed V and J ends, which lost 2 bases and 8 bases, there was a span of 12 bases. CDR3 region: CASSLEEGTGYTF. The CDR3 nucleotides read TGTGCCAGCAGTTTAGAAGAGGGAACCGGCTACACCTTC.

This chain's CDR3 is CASSLTGDLEAFF. CDR3 bases: TGTGCCAGCAGCTTAACAGGGGACCTTGAAGCTTTCTTT. This chain uses TRBV11-1 with TRBJ1-1, with 7 bases fitting TRBD1. There are 13 residues in the CDR3. V lost 2 bases and J lost 7; bases outside the gene matches: 4. The V gene's germline CDR1 is SGHAT and CDR2 FQDESV (reference sequence). Full variable domain (rest looked up from reference TRBV11-1 and TRBJ1-1): EAEVAQSPRYKITEKSQAVAFWCDPISGHATLYWYRQILGQGPELLVQFQDESVVDDSQLPKDRFSAERLKGVDSTLKIQPAELGDSAMYLCASSLTGDLEAFFGQGTRLTVV.

The V and J genes are TRBV2 and TRBJ1-5; D gene unclear. Trimming removed 7 bases at V and 7 bases at J, with 14 bases between. This CDR3 contains 13 residues. Germline loops: CDR1 SNHLY, CDR2 FYNNEI. CDR3 sequence (DNA): TGTGCCAGCAATAAGTTGCCGGGGCAGCCCCAGCATTTT. Translating gives CASNKLPGQPQHF.

The chain couples TRBV19 to TRBJ1-5; D is unresolved. V was pared by 3 bases and J by 4 bases, with 7 bases between. The CDR3 contains 13 residues. Germline CDR1 is LNHDA and CDR2 is SQIVND (reference sequence). CDR3: CASSIWANQPQHF. In nucleotides, the CDR3 is TGTGCCAGTAGTATCTGGGCAAATCAGCCCCAGCATTTT. Full variable domain (remainder filled in from reference TRBV19 and TRBJ1-5): DGGITQSPKYLFRKEGQNVTLSCEQNLNHDAMYWYRQDPGQGLRLIYYSQIVNDFQKGDIAEGYSVSREKKESFPLTVTSAQKNPTAFYLCASSIWANQPQHFGDGTRLSIL.

The CDR3 nucleotides read TGTGCCAGCAGCTTAGTAAGAGGGCCCCAGCATTTT. Protein sequence: CASSLVRGPQHF. This chain links TRBV7-8 with TRBJ1-5; D is unclear. CDR1 and CDR2 (germline): SGHVS, FQNEAQ. The CDR3 is 12 residues long. V gave up 1 base and J gave up 9 bases, with 7 bases separating them.

This clone came up once. V usage is TRBV28 and J usage is TRBJ1-2; D not resolved. CDR3 length equals 13 residues. Germline CDR1 reads MDHEN; CDR2 reads SYDVKM. Trimming pared 5 bases from V and 6 bases from J, leaving 13 bases between. The CDR3 coding sequence is TGTGCCAGCAGTGACAACGGGGAGGATGGCTACACCTTC. Amino acid sequence: CASSDNGEDGYTF.

This chain uses TRBV27 with TRBJ2-3; 7 nucleotides match TRBD1. The V gene's germline CDR1 is MNHEY and CDR2 SMNVEV (reference sequence). The CDR3 is 12 amino acids. Trimming cost V 6 bases and J 5 bases; bases outside gene matches: 2. CDR3 amino acids: CASRGGGDTQYF. The CDR3 DNA follows: TGTGCCAGCAGAGGGGGCGGAGATACGCAGTATTTT.

The chain combines TRBV19 with TRBJ2-1, with 11 nucleotides matching TRBD2. The CDR3 contains 16 residues. Per the germline V gene, CDR1 is LNHDA and CDR2 is SQIVND (reference sequence). V was clipped by 6 bases and J by 6 bases; unmatched bases: 10. In nucleotides, the CDR3 is TGTGCCAGTAGGAGGGGGGGGACTAGCGGAGGCAATGAGCAGTTCTTC. This sequence encodes CASRRGGTSGGNEQFF.

This clone has just a few counts. The chain links TRBV20-1 to TRBJ1-6; 7 bases fit TRBD1. From germline, CDR1 is DFQATT and CDR2 SNEGSKA (reference sequence). Unmatched junction bases numbered 13, after V lost 3 bases and J lost 8 bases. The CDR3 loop spans 16 amino acids. The CDR3 sequence is CSASPRLTGRHSPLHF. The CDR3 DNA reads TGCAGTGCTAGTCCGAGACTGACAGGGAGGCATTCACCCCTCCACTTT.

The V and J genes are TRBV7-8 and TRBJ1-2; maybe TRBD1 (6 bases). The germline CDR1 and CDR2 sequences are SGHVS and FQNEAQ. V lost 6 bases and J 1 base, leaving 12 bases between the germline ends. The CDR3 sequence is 14 residues long. CDR3 in DNA: TGTGCCAGCAGGGGGGGGGCTCATAACTATGGCTACACCTTC. It encodes CASRGGAHNYGYTF.

The chain carries TRBV27 and TRBJ2-2; 9 nucleotides agree with TRBD2. CDR1 and CDR2 from the germline V gene are MNHEY and SMNVEV (reference sequence). Trimming took 1 base from V and 3 from J; bases not matched to a gene: 6. The CDR3 has 17 amino acids. The CDR3: CASSLWGSGGDTGELFF. The CDR3 DNA sequence: TGTGCCAGCAGTTTATGGGGTAGCGGGGGAGACACCGGGGAGCTGTTTTTT.

This chain uses TRBV6-2 or TRBV6-3 with TRBJ2-3, with 9 bases matching TRBD2. Germline V gives CDR1 MNHEY, CDR2 SVGEGT. The CDR3 contains 14 residues. The trim removed 5 bases at V and 0 bases at J, leaving 0 bases unmatched. CDR3 nucleotides: TGTGCCAGCAGTGGGACTAGCAGCACAGATACGCAGTATTTT. This encodes CASSGTSSTDTQYF.

In DNA form, the CDR3 reads TGTGCCAGCAGACCTGAAGGGGGCTATGGCTACACCTTC. Amino acids: CASRPEGGYGYTF. The chain is built from TRBV7-2 and TRBJ1-2; possible D gene TRBD1, 6 bases. V lost 6 bases, J lost 4 bases, and 12 bases lay in between. Germline CDR1 SGHTA, CDR2 FQGNSA. The CDR3 loop spans 13 amino acids.

This clone turned up a few times. The V call is TRBV3-1 (or the pseudogene TRBV3-2), the J call TRBJ2-3; the match to TRBD2 covers 9 bases. Per germline, CDR1 LGHDT and CDR2 YNNKEL (reference sequence). This CDR3 region has 15 residues. V gave up 4 bases and J gave up 9 bases; unmatched junction bases: 11. CDR3: CASSLSVLAGRTQYF. The DNA of the CDR3 is TGTGCCAGCAGCCTTAGCGTTCTAGCGGGACGAACGCAGTATTTT.